This T cell receptor (beta chain) was captured by sequencing in a study of blood T cell repertoires in COVID-19. Study overall: Acute and convalescent COVID-19 specimens originated in the United States, Italy and Spain. PBMCs, B-cell-depleted T cells, or T cells provided the cDNA or gDNA that made up the material.

Germline CDR1 is SGDLS and CDR2 is YYNGEE. Trimming removed 3 bases at V and 0 bases at J, with 15 bases between. The CDR3 has 16 residues. Libraries were prepared by immunoSEQ multiplex PCR; TCRdb keeps only in-frame clonotypes and omits some of them. The sample holds 150,000 to 200,000 clones, about four fifths seen once. A Seattle source enrolled patients during active infection and followed them longitudinally. The specimen sequenced was peripheral blood. V and J are TRBV9 and TRBJ1-1; D is possibly TRBD1 (5 bases). The sequence came from an older woman with COVID-19, enrolled during active disease. This CDR3 is CASSAWGVGMNTEAFF. The DNA of the CDR3 is TGTGCCAGCAGCGCGTGGGGGGTTGGTATGAACACTGAAGCTTTCTTT.